This T cell receptor (beta chain) is from a study of shared clonotypes between healthy human individuals. Study-wide results and caveats: Non-shared clonotypes displayed generation probabilities falling below those of clonotypes present in all four donors.

Using 200 ng DNA, tens of thousands of T cell genomes, the sorted-subset replicate PCRs were run. Assay: immunoSEQ multiplex PCR; the TCRdb copy retains only in-frame clones and omits some. The sample contains millions of clones, 90% to 95% of which appear only once. As to this clone: What it binds is not known.

The receptor comes from a man aged 18-30 years in good health. The material sequenced was naive CD4+ T cells sorted from blood. Described subset: CD45RA+ positively selected.

The CDR3 loop reads CASSLRMNPGTKETQYF. CDR3 DNA sequence: TGCGCCAGCAGCTTGAGGATGAATCCGGGGACGAAAGAGACCCAGTACTTC. The rearrangement joins TRBV5-1 to TRBJ2-5, with D possibly called TRBD1 or TRBD2 (5 bases each). Germline CDR1 is SGHRS and CDR2 is YFSETQ. The CDR3 is made up of 17 amino acids. The V gene lost 1 base and the J gene lost 3 bases, with 19 bases spanning the gap.